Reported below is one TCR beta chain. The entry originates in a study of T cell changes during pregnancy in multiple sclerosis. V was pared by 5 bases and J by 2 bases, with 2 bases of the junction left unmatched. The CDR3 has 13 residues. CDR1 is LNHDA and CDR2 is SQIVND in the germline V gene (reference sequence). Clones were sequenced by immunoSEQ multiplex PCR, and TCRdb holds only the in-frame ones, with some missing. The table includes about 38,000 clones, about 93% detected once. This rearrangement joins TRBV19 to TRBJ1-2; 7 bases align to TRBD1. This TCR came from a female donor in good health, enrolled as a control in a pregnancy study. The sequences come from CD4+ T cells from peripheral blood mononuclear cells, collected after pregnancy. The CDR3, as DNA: TGTGCCAGTAGTGTACAGGGGAACTATGGCTACACCTTC. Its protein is CASSVQGNYGYTF.